Listed below are T cell receptor beta chains from one sample, sequenced in a study of cytomegalovirus exposure and HLA in healthy donors. The protocol was immunoSEQ multiplex PCR, while the TCRdb copy is restricted to in-frame clones and leaves out a portion. The sample lists some 110,000 clones, roughly two thirds occurring once. Material: PBMCs. The receptor set was obtained from a man aged 25 to 40 in good health and CMV-seronegative. Each CDR3 is given with its conserved first and last residue. The D gene is left open where the match is weak.

J gene,V gene,D gene,CDR3 protein
TRBJ1-4,TRBV9,-,CASSVDSNEKLFF
TRBJ2-7,TRBV4-2,-,CASSQAVGGLFEQYF
TRBJ1-4,TRBV4-1,TRBD1,CASSQSGTDEKLFF
TRBJ2-7,TRBV21-1,-,CASSLTLAGASRVGYEQYF
TRBJ1-5,TRBV2,-,CASSERQGVVQPQHF
TRBJ2-3,TRBV9,TRBD1,CASSVAGGLETDTQYF
TRBJ1-1,TRBV5-1,TRBD1,CASSFGTGGPNTEAFF
TRBJ2-7,TRBV4-3,TRBD1,CASSPHSGQRYEQYF
TRBJ1-1,TRBV7-2,-,CASSSTQNTEAFF
TRBJ1-1,TRBV14,-,CASSSTQGTEAFF
TRBJ1-4,TRBV30,-,CAWTPGLNNEKLFF
TRBJ1-2,TRBV10-3,-,CAISESILSDGYTF
TRBJ1-4,TRBV28,-,CASSYTGAGEKLFF
TRBJ2-2,TRBV27,TRBD2,CASSSGLAGELFF
TRBJ1-1,TRBV27,-,CASTSAGDNTEAFF